This TCR beta chain was sequenced for a study of T cell responses to AZD1222 COVID-19 vaccine. A note on this clone: Its specificity is unknown.

Generated by immunoSEQ multiplex PCR, the TCRdb table keeps only in-frame clones and is missing some. The repertoire consists of 120,000 or so clones, with roughly 93% occurring once and the leading ten covering 2.9%. Overall study results and limits: Among those given AZD1222, only five to seven were seropositive at baseline. A rise in Spike-specific TCR breadth and depth followed two AZD1222 doses. The peak T cell response came first, and repertoires were sampled only after it. White British ancestry dominated among donors, who included more females, and clonal diversity was possibly underestimated.

V lost 5 bases to trimming and J lost 2 bases, with 16 bases between them. This CDR3 contains 16 residues. Germline values: CDR1 LNHDA, CDR2 SQIVND (reference sequence). The genes are TRBV19 and TRBJ2-1; D may match TRBD1 or TRBD2 (5 bases each). This TCR came from an adult who received the AZD1222 COVID-19 vaccine. Sample: peripheral blood, taken 28 days after the second AZD1222 dose. CDR3 in amino acids: CASSLGRAPTYNEQFF. CDR3 coding DNA: TGTGCCAGTAGTTTGGGACGGGCACCTACCTACAATGAGCAGTTCTTC.